This T cell receptor (beta chain) stems from a study of Ad26.COV2.S vaccination and SARS-CoV-2 variants. Study-wide context: Donor got 5x10^10 or 1x10^11 viral particles of Ad26.COV2.S. General study findings and limits: Measurement of non-spike TCR breadth gave similar results in vaccine and placebo recipients. Substantial breadth was reported for post-vaccination spike-specific CD8+ and CD4+ T cells.

The treatment is: roughly 20 received Ad26.COV2.S at low or high dose, single or two shots; 5 received placebo; per-sample allocation not given. Specimens were obtained on day 63 following the first vaccine or placebo injection. The V end was cut by 0 bases, the J end by 10 bases, with 15 bases between. This CDR3 spans 14 amino acids. Germline CDR1 and CDR2: LGHNA and YSLEER. This clone was recorded only once. Its antigen is unknown. Data came from immunoSEQ multiplex PCR; TCRdb stores just in-frame clones and leaves some out. In the table there are some 320,000 clones, more than 70% of which are singletons.

The source material was peripheral blood, sampled in a trial of Ad26.COV2.S vaccine versus placebo. J is TRBJ1-1 and V is TRBV4-3; D is ambiguous. This receptor was identified in a person between 18 and 59 years old who received the Ad26.COV2.S COVID-19 vaccine or a placebo. In DNA form, the CDR3 reads TGCGCCAGCAGCCAAGATATCAACCGGTTTGGAGCTTTCTTT. Amino acid sequence: CASSQDINRFGAFF.